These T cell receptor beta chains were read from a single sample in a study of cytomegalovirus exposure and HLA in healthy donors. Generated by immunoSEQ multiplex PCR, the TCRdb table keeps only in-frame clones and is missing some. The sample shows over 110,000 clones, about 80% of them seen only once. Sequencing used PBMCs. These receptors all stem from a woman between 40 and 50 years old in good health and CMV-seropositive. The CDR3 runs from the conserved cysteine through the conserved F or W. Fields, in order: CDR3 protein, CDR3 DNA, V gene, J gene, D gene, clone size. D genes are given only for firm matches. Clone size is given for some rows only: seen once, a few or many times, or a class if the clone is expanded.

CDR3aa: CASSLAGGPTDTQYF; CDR3nt: TGTGCCAGCAGCTTAGCGGGAGGGCCGACAGATACGCAGTATTTT; v_gene: TRBV7-2; j_gene: TRBJ2-3; d_gene: TRBD2; abundance: -
CDR3aa: CASTKSRLGHQPQHF; CDR3nt: TGTGCCAGTACTAAGTCCAGGCTGGGGCATCAGCCCCAGCATTTT; v_gene: TRBV19; j_gene: TRBJ1-5; d_gene: -; abundance: -
CDR3aa: CASSVGQGAATGELFF; CDR3nt: TGTGCCAGCAGCGTAGGGCAGGGGGCTGCCACCGGGGAGCTGTTTTTT; v_gene: TRBV9; j_gene: TRBJ2-2; d_gene: TRBD1; abundance: -
CDR3aa: CASSPGTGGQETQYF; CDR3nt: TGTGCCAGCAGTCCTGGGACAGGGGGCCAAGAGACCCAGTACTTC; v_gene: TRBV7-2; j_gene: TRBJ2-5; d_gene: TRBD1; abundance: few
CDR3aa: CASSGFTSHEQFF; CDR3nt: TGTGCCAGCAGCGGATTTACTAGCCATGAGCAGTTCTTC; v_gene: TRBV11-2; j_gene: TRBJ2-1; d_gene: -; abundance: -
CDR3aa: CASSQRGLAGYNEQFF; CDR3nt: TGTGCCAGCAGCCAGAGAGGATTAGCGGGCTACAATGAGCAGTTCTTC; v_gene: TRBV7-2; j_gene: TRBJ2-1; d_gene: TRBD2; abundance: -
CDR3aa: CASSLVASGRETQYF; CDR3nt: TGTGCCAGCAGCTTGGTGGCTAGCGGGAGAGAGACCCAGTACTTC; v_gene: TRBV5-6; j_gene: TRBJ2-5; d_gene: TRBD2; abundance: -
CDR3aa: CASSLRGEQYF; CDR3nt: TGTGCCAGCAGCTTGCGGGGCGAGCAGTACTTC; v_gene: TRBV7-8; j_gene: TRBJ2-7; d_gene: -; abundance: -
CDR3aa: CASSVARTSGSWNEQFF; CDR3nt: TGTGCCAGCAGCGTAGCTCGGACTAGCGGGAGTTGGAATGAGCAGTTCTTC; v_gene: TRBV9; j_gene: TRBJ2-1; d_gene: TRBD2; abundance: -
CDR3aa: CAISEQAGGYNEQFF; CDR3nt: TGTGCCATCAGTGAGCAAGCGGGAGGCTACAATGAGCAGTTCTTC; v_gene: TRBV10-3; j_gene: TRBJ2-1; d_gene: TRBD2; abundance: -
CDR3aa: CASSPAYEQYF; CDR3nt: TGTGCCAGCAGCCCGGCCTACGAGCAGTACTTC; v_gene: TRBV11-2; j_gene: TRBJ2-7; d_gene: -; abundance: -
CDR3aa: CASSYRLGQGSSYEQYF; CDR3nt: TGTGCCAGCAGCTACCGCCTTGGACAGGGAAGCTCCTACGAGCAGTACTTC; v_gene: TRBV7-2; j_gene: TRBJ2-7; d_gene: TRBD1; abundance: -
CDR3aa: CASSEGQTFWGSNQPQHF; CDR3nt: TGTGCCAGCAGTGAAGGACAGACATTCTGGGGGAGCAATCAGCCCCAGCATTTT; v_gene: TRBV5-8; j_gene: TRBJ1-5; d_gene: -; abundance: -
CDR3aa: CASSWTSPTDTQYF; CDR3nt: TGCGCCAGCAGCTGGACTAGTCCCACAGATACGCAGTATTTT; v_gene: TRBV5-1; j_gene: TRBJ2-3; d_gene: TRBD2; abundance: -
CDR3aa: CASSQTSGSVETQYF; CDR3nt: TGCGCCAGCAGCCAGACTAGCGGGAGTGTGGAGACCCAGTACTTC; v_gene: TRBV5-1; j_gene: TRBJ2-5; d_gene: TRBD2; abundance: -
CDR3aa: CASSPGGSEAFF; CDR3nt: TGTGCCAGCAGCCCCGGGGGGTCTGAAGCTTTCTTT; v_gene: TRBV7-9; j_gene: TRBJ1-1; d_gene: -; abundance: -